This TCR beta chain was recovered during a study of identical twins (dated by TCRdb to between 2015 and 2016). For the study in its entirety: To test whether fetal clonotypes persist, this study deep-sequenced TCR alpha and beta repertoires from monozygotic twins, from unrelated adults of various ages, and from cord blood. To rule out contamination, the twin experiments were replicated at different times with different library preparation protocols. General study outcomes and caveats: Fewer insertions were carried by abundant cord blood beta clonotypes; a weaker similar trend was observed in young adult naive repertoires, while no such trend was observed in memory repertoires. Because the same donors could not be followed over many years, conclusions were based on cross-sectional statistical analysis. The excess sharing between twins in beta out-of-frame sequences was weaker because fewer shared sequences reduced the signal-to-noise ratio. Out-of-frame TCR alpha sharing in monozygotic twins was systematically underestimated by recombination models, whereas sharing between unrelated individuals was in agreement with the recombination models. Zero-insertion analyses could be partly confounded by invariant T cells such as MAIT and iNKT, although diverse VJ usage argued against such confounding for most clonotypes. Compared with coincidental sharing between unrelated individuals, out-of-frame TCR alpha sequences shared between twins had an excess of sequences with low generation probability.

Only healthy Caucasian donors were included. The twin cohort consisted of three pairs of female monozygotic twins, all aged roughly 18 to 29 years. Peripheral blood mononuclear cells were the source from which RNA for the TCR libraries was isolated. Library generation was performed with 5' RACE. Sequencing was performed on an Illumina HiSeq 2000. A universal primer binding site was introduced by template switching, and a unique molecular identifier was present in the final cDNA, enabling accurate counting of TCR cDNA molecules. Specific primers in the conserved constant-segment region were used to synthesize first-strand cDNA for TCR alpha and beta chains. To control for contamination, every cDNA library was double barcoded, receiving both a SMART-Mk sample barcode and Illumina barcodes. TruSeq adapter sequences, together with Illumina sample barcodes, were added in two successive PCR steps. The TCR alpha and beta cDNA libraries were sequenced on the Illumina HiSeq platform using custom primers. The original pipeline was this. MiGEC was used to process raw reads and extract unique molecular identifiers, and MiXCR was used to find CDR3 positions. Recombination models were inferred per individual with the repgenHMM and IGoR tools using an EM algorithm. Shared clonotypes were analyzed with the tcR package in R, and sharing was normalized by the product of cloneset sizes. To study raw recombination without the effects of thymic and clonal selection, out-of-frame nonproductive sequences were analyzed. TCRdb reworked the public reads: Q25 trimming with fastp, MiXCR clone assembly, productive beta chains retained. Rows with one shared CDR3 protein collapse into an entry with the most common genes and DNA. TCRdb, not the original authors, processed these V and J calls. The sample table holds fewer than 900,000 distinct CDR3 sequences, of which approximately 21% were seen once. The ten biggest clones cover 4% to 5.5% of the sample.

The CDR3 covers 13 residues, taking in both the cysteine and the phenylalanine. Just the 39-base CDR3 DNA is kept, in frame starting at base 1. V is shortened by 4 bases, J by 10 bases, and the region joining them spans 14 bases. CDR1 and CDR2 are read off the germline V gene (reference sequence) as DFQATT and SNEGSKA. A remark on this clonotype: Its antigen remains undetermined. No much larger clone is present one base from it, and per-base qualities are unavailable.

These data were also filed under a second study, of T cells expressing NK-cell markers. From that second study: In sorted CD3+CD56+NKG2C+, CD3+CD56+NKG2C- and CD3+CD56-NKG2C+ T-cell subsets from eight or nine donors, TCR beta-chain repertoires were profiled. Among the eight sequenced donors, seven were HCMV-seropositive and one was HCMV-seronegative. In several experiments an anti-gammadeltaTCR antibody was added to restrict sorting to alphabetaTCR-expressing T cells. In several donors, the dominant CD3+CD56+NKG2C+ clonotypes were found to rank among the top 10 CD8+ clonotypes and to make up roughly 1.0-7.0% of CD8+ T cells. Those dominant clonotypes were again the most abundant among CD3+CD56-NKG2C+ cells in several donors, at about 25-60.1%. It remained unclear whether the expanded NKG2C-expressing T cell clones were specific for HCMV antigens. All eight donors whose samples were sequenced were randomly selected healthy volunteers, three of them men and five women. A commercial ELISA kit detecting HCMV-specific IgG in serum was used to determine HCMV serostatus. For six donors, bulk peripheral blood T-cell repertoires were also sequenced from unsorted PBMC. MIGEC was used to demultiplex reads and group reads by UMI, and MiTCR was used to assemble and quantify clonotypes. To exclude erroneous sequences, any TCR cDNA sequence not supported by at least two reads was discarded. The tcR package was used for downstream repertoire analysis, with clonotypes matched between fractions based on CDR3 nucleotide sequence plus V segment. Antigen specificity was annotated against VDJdb with VDJmatch, allowing one amino acid substitution in CDR3.

The chain uses TRBV20-1 and TRBJ1-6; the D gene remains uncertain. Material: PBMCs. This clonotype was obtained from a woman aged 18 to 35 in good health. The nucleotides are TGCAGTGCTATAGTAGGTCGGAACTCACCCCTCCACTTT. This sequence encodes CSAIVGRNSPLHF.